This T cell receptor beta chain came from a study of cytomegalovirus exposure and HLA in healthy donors. About the study: About 85 million unique TCRs from HLA-typed donors were held in an early release of data.

The PCR had 60 Vbeta and 13 Jbeta primers. TCRdb's table, derived via immunoSEQ multiplex PCR, lists solely in-frame clones and lacks some. The table shows about 85,000 clones, with about four fifths occurring only once. This clone turned up a few times. The target antigen is unknown. Overall study results and limits: There were some V segments, including TRBV6-2 and TRBV6-3, excluded as indistinguishable. A later analysis linked a missense DCLRE1C variant to TCR beta V- and J-gene trimming.

Per germline, CDR1 SGHTA and CDR2 FQGNSA. Between the trimmed V and J ends, which lost 3 bases and 0 bases, there was a span of 11 bases. The CDR3 consists of 15 residues. The rearrangement joins TRBV7-2 to TRBJ1-1, with D maybe TRBD1 (5 bases). This sequence was found in a man aged 50 to 59 in good health and CMV-seropositive. Specimen: PBMCs. The CDR3 sequence: CASSLGGHLNTEAFF. The CDR3 nucleotides are TGTGCCAGCAGCTTGGGCGGACATTTGAACACTGAAGCTTTCTTT.